Listed below are T cell receptor beta chains from one sample, sequenced in a study of beta chain features in type 1 diabetes. Using immunoSEQ multiplex PCR, the repertoire was profiled, and TCRdb retains in-frame clones only, with some absent. The table records hundreds of thousands of clones, 13% of them present only once. Sequenced material: naive CD4+ T cells from blood. The source is a man aged 18-30 years with type 1 diabetes. CDR3s include the opening cysteine and the closing phenylalanine or tryptophan. The order of the fields is CDR3 protein, CDR3 DNA, D gene, clone size, V gene, J gene. A D gene is named only where the DNA matches it firmly. The size entry is marked missing in some rows and otherwise reads once, few, many or a size class.

CASSEGRRGRTEAFF,TGTGCCAGCAGTGAAGGTAGGAGAGGGAGGACTGAAGCTTTCTTT,-,-,TRBV2,TRBJ1-1
CASSQKRDDYNEQFF,TGCGCCAGCAGCCAAAAACGAGACGATTACAATGAGCAGTTCTTC,-,-,TRBV4-1,TRBJ2-1
CASSPGANVLTF,TGTGCCAGCAGTCCTGGGGCCAACGTCCTGACTTTC,-,few,TRBV28,TRBJ2-6
CATSREGEGSNYGYTF,TGTGCCACCAGCAGAGAGGGCGAGGGGTCTAACTATGGCTACACCTTC,-,few,TRBV15,TRBJ1-2
CASSPTVPSYEQYF,TGCGCCAGCAGCCCGACAGTCCCCTCCTACGAGCAGTACTTC,-,-,TRBV5-1,TRBJ2-7
CASSFRDISSYEQYF,TGTGCCAGCAGCTTCCGGGACATAAGCTCCTACGAGCAGTACTTC,-,few,TRBV21-1,TRBJ2-7
CAISEVLAGDYNEQFF,TGTGCCATCAGTGAGGTACTAGCGGGCGATTACAATGAGCAGTTCTTC,TRBD2,few,TRBV10-3,TRBJ2-1
CASSPLPGNTIYF,TGTGCCAGCAGTCCTCTCCCTGGAAACACCATATATTTT,-,few,TRBV6-6,TRBJ1-3
CASSYSGGGAEDTQYF,TGTGCCAGCAGTTACTCCGGCGGGGGGGCGGAAGATACGCAGTATTTT,TRBD2,-,TRBV6-5,TRBJ2-3
CSVERGWDEKLFF,TGCAGCGTTGAAAGGGGGTGGGATGAAAAACTGTTTTTT,-,few,TRBV29-1,TRBJ1-4
CASRRRTDTQYF,TGTGCCAGCAGACGACGGACAGATACGCAGTATTTT,-,-,TRBV13,TRBJ2-3
CASSVAPGIQTQYF,TGTGCCAGCAGCGTAGCACCAGGGATACAGACCCAGTACTTC,-,-,TRBV9,TRBJ2-5
CASSYLRGQDSPLHF,TGTGCCAGCAGTTACTTGAGGGGGCAGGATTCACCCCTCCACTTT,TRBD1,-,TRBV6-6,TRBJ1-6
CATSRDPAGSNQPQHF,TGTGCCACCAGCAGAGATCCAGCCGGTAGCAATCAGCCCCAGCATTTT,-,few,TRBV15,TRBJ1-5
CSAESYYGYTF,TGCAGCGCGGAGTCCTACTATGGCTACACCTTC,-,-,TRBV29-1,TRBJ1-2
CAWSVGVVTNYGYTF,TGTGCCTGGAGTGTAGGAGTAGTGACTAACTATGGCTACACCTTC,-,-,TRBV30,TRBJ1-2
CASNQGFPGNTIYF,TGTGCCAGCAACCAGGGTTTTCCCGGAAACACCATATATTTT,-,-,TRBV28,TRBJ1-3
CASSTIAGVGETQYF,TGTGCCAGCAGCACCATAGCGGGGGTCGGGGAGACCCAGTACTTC,TRBD2,few,TRBV9,TRBJ2-5
CASSPGDRNTGELFF,TGTGCCAGCTCACCGGGAGACCGTAACACCGGGGAGCTGTTTTTT,-,-,TRBV18,TRBJ2-2
CASSTARDRLNEKLFF,TGCGCCAGCAGTACTGCGCGGGACAGGCTGAATGAAAAACTGTTTTTT,TRBD1,few,TRBV4-1,TRBJ1-4
CASSSPTGEWDYGYTF,TGTGCCAGCAGCTCGCCCACAGGGGAATGGGACTATGGCTACACCTTC,TRBD1,few,TRBV7-2,TRBJ1-2
CASSFWQNNTEAFF,TGTGCCAGCAGCTTCTGGCAGAATAACACTGAAGCTTTCTTT,-,few,TRBV7-9,TRBJ1-1
CASRSGPNQPQHF,TGTGCCAGCCGGTCGGGCCCCAATCAGCCCCAGCATTTT,-,-,TRBV6-5,TRBJ1-5
CASSLTGQTKTQYF,TGTGCCAGCAGCTTAACAGGACAGACGAAGACCCAGTACTTC,-,-,TRBV7-6,TRBJ2-5
CASSDWGQPVDTQYF,TGTGCCAGCAGTGATTGGGGACAGCCTGTAGATACGCAGTATTTT,TRBD1,-,TRBV6-1,TRBJ2-3
CASASQPSGGNEQFF,TGTGCCAGCGCCTCCCAGCCTAGCGGGGGGAATGAGCAGTTCTTC,TRBD2,-,TRBV7-2,TRBJ2-1
CASRSGTSGGAGTDTQYF,TGCGCCAGCAGATCTGGGACTAGCGGGGGGGCCGGCACAGATACGCAGTATTTT,TRBD2,few,TRBV10-2,TRBJ2-3
CASSGGTGVGEQFF,TGTGCCAGCAGCGGAGGGACAGGGGTCGGTGAGCAGTTCTTC,TRBD1,-,TRBV6-6,TRBJ2-1
CASGDLEANTEAFF,TGCGCCAGCGGGGATCTGGAGGCGAACACTGAAGCTTTCTTT,-,-,TRBV5-1,TRBJ1-1
CSAGWSNYGYTF,TGCAGCGCCGGTTGGTCTAACTATGGCTACACCTTC,-,once,TRBV29-1,TRBJ1-2
CASTTQNTEAFF,TGTGCCAGTACGACACAGAACACTGAAGCTTTCTTT,-,-,TRBV19,TRBJ1-1
CASGLGQDNQPQHF,TGTGCTAGTGGTTTGGGGCAGGATAATCAGCCCCAGCATTTT,-,-,TRBV12-5,TRBJ1-5
CASSEMGGPEETQYF,TGTGCCAGCAGTGAAATGGGGGGGCCAGAAGAGACCCAGTACTTC,-,few,TRBV2,TRBJ2-5
CASSQDGSQPQHF,TGTGCCAGCAGCCAAGATGGTAGTCAGCCCCAGCATTTT,-,few,TRBV4-2,TRBJ1-5
CASSPYDSGQGTDTQYF,TGTGCCAGCTCACCATACGATTCGGGACAGGGGACAGATACGCAGTATTTT,TRBD1,-,TRBV18,TRBJ2-3
CASRKMEGNNEQFF,TGTGCCAGCAGGAAGATGGAGGGAAACAATGAGCAGTTCTTC,-,-,TRBV6-1,TRBJ2-1
CSVDLREDTEAFF,TGCAGCGTCGACCTCAGGGAGGACACTGAAGCTTTCTTT,-,few,TRBV29-1,TRBJ1-1
CAISPGLRGYGYTF,TGTGCCATCAGTCCGGGATTAAGGGGCTATGGCTACACCTTC,-,few,TRBV10-3,TRBJ1-2
CASSTSGGSVPDTQYF,TGTGCCAGCAGCACAAGCGGGGGGAGTGTCCCAGATACGCAGTATTTT,TRBD2,once,TRBV28,TRBJ2-3
CAVGINEQYF,TGTGCCGTAGGGATAAACGAGCAGTACTTC,-,few,TRBV19,TRBJ2-7
CASSQTMTGGSYNEQFF,TGCGCCAGCAGCCAGACCATGACAGGGGGCTCCTACAATGAGCAGTTCTTC,TRBD1,few,TRBV4-1,TRBJ2-1
CASTLREGNQSTDTQYF,TGTGCCAGTACCCTCAGGGAAGGAAACCAAAGCACAGATACGCAGTATTTT,-,few,TRBV19,TRBJ2-3
CASIPRAELGTEAFF,TGCGCCAGCATACCCAGGGCAGAACTGGGGACTGAAGCTTTCTTT,-,few,TRBV10-2,TRBJ1-1
CASSLRGPGQETQYF,TGTGCCAGCAGCTTAAGGGGTCCGGGCCAAGAGACCCAGTACTTC,-,-,TRBV7-3,TRBJ2-5
CASTPAKRSSYNEQFF,TGTGCCAGCACCCCCGCGAAGCGGAGCTCCTACAATGAGCAGTTCTTC,-,few,TRBV5-8,TRBJ2-1
CASTDSGLAKNIQYF,TGTGCCAGCACCGACAGTGGTCTAGCCAAAAACATTCAGTACTTC,-,few,TRBV6-6,TRBJ2-4
CASSQPETGELFF,TGTGCCAGCAGTCAGCCAGAGACCGGGGAGCTGTTTTTT,-,-,TRBV27,TRBJ2-2
CAISGTGPPEQYF,TGTGCCATCTCCGGGACAGGTCCGCCCGAGCAGTACTTC,TRBD1,-,TRBV10-3,TRBJ2-7
CASSLGGRGNQPQHF,TGTGCCAGCAGCTTGGGGGGTAGGGGGAATCAGCCCCAGCATTTT,-,few,TRBV5-4,TRBJ1-5
CASSEAGTGVAGELFF,TGTGCCAGCAGTGAAGCCGGGACAGGGGTAGCCGGGGAGCTGTTTTTT,TRBD1,few,TRBV6-1,TRBJ2-2